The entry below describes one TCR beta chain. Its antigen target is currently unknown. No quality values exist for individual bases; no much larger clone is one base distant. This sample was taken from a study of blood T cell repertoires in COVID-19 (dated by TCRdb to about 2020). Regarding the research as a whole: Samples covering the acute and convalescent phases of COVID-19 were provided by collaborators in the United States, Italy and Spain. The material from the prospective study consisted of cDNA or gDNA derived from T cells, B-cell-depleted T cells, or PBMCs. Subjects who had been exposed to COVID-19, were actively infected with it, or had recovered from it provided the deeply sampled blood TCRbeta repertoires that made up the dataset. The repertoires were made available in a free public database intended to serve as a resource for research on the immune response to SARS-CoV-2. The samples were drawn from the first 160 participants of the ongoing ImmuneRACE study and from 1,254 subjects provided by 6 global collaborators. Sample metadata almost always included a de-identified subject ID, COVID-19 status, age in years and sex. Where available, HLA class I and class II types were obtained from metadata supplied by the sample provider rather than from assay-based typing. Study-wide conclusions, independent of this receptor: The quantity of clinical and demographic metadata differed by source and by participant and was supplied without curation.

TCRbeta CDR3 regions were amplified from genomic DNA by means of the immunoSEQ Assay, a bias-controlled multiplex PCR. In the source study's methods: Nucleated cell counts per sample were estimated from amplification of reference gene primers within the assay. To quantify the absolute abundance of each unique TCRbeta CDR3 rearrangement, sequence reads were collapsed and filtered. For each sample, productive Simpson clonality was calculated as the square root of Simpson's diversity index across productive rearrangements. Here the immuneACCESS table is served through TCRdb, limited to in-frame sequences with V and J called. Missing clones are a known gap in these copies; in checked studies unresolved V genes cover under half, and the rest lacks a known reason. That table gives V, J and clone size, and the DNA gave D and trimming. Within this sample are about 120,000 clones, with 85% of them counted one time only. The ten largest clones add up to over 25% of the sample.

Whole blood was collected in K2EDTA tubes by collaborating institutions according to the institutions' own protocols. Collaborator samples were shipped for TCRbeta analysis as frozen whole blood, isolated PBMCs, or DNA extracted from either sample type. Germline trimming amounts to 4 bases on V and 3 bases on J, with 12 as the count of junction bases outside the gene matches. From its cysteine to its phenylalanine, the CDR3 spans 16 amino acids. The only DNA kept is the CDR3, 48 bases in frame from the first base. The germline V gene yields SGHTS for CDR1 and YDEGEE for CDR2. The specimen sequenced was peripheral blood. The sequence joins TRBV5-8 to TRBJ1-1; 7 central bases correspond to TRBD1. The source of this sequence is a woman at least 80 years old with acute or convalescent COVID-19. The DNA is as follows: TGTGCCAGCAGCCAAAGGCCGGGACAGTCGTACACTGAAGCTTTCTTT. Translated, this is CASSQRPGQSYTEAFF.